This T cell receptor beta chain was obtained from a study of blood T cell repertoires in COVID-19. About the study: COVID-19 samples collected from the United States, Italy and Spain covered acute and convalescent phases. The cDNA or gDNA used as material had been derived from T cells, B-cell-depleted T cells, or PBMCs.

The CDR3 consists of 14 residues. CDR1 and CDR2 from the germline V gene are LGHNA and YSLEER. Losses at the gene ends were 5 bases for V and 8 bases for J; bases not matched to a gene: 6. Data came from immunoSEQ multiplex PCR; TCRdb stores just in-frame clones and leaves some out. The top ten clones hold around 5.9% of a sample with 52,000 or so clones, around 84% of them seen once. The origin of this receptor is a human donor in a cohort sampled during active or convalescent COVID-19. The sample comprised peripheral blood. The chain uses TRBV4-3 and TRBJ1-6; TRBD1 agrees at 7 bases. The CDR3 DNA follows: TGCGCCAGCAGCTCCCGACAGGGTTATTCACCCCTCCACTTT. It specifies CASSSRQGYSPLHF.